Detailed here is one TCR beta chain. RNA extraction was followed by reverse transcription into cDNA, which acted as the sequencing template. Measured with immunoSEQ multiplex PCR; TCRdb has only the in-frame clones, and not every one. The sample holds approximately 100,000 clones; approximately 90% are singletons and the top ten take approximately 12%. V was pared by 3 bases and J by 5 bases, with 8 bases of the junction left unmatched. Per the germline V gene, CDR1 is SGDLS and CDR2 is YYNGEE. This CDR3 comprises 15 residues. The data are from a study of CD8+ T cells in alopecia areata. Treatment defined: oral pan-JAK inhibitor, 5-10 mg twice daily.

The chain employs TRBV9 and TRBJ2-5; TRBD1 aligns across 9 bases. The source material was CD8+ T cells sorted from blood, sampled at approximately week 30, from a patient treated with tofacitinib. This sequence originates from a human donor with alopecia areata. The CDR3 nucleotides are TGTGCCAGCAGCGCACAGGGGGCGTATTGGGAGACCCAGTACTTC. As protein: CASSAQGAYWETQYF.